This is a list of T cell receptor beta chains from one sample in a study of shared clonotypes between healthy human individuals. The method was immunoSEQ multiplex PCR; TCRdb's version includes in-frame clones alone and lacks a portion of them. This table has hundreds of thousands of clones, less than 85% appearing once. Sample: memory CD4+ T cells sorted from blood. The receptor source for this set is a woman in her twenties or thirties in good health. Each CDR3 is given with its conserved first and last residue. Fields, in order: D gene, J gene, V gene, clone size, CDR3 DNA, CDR3 protein. D genes are given only for firm matches. Only part of the rows carry a size: once, few, many, or a class if the clone is expanded.

d_call: NA
j_call: TRBJ1-1
v_call: TRBV14
clone_size: NA
cdr3_nt: TGTGCCAGCAGCCAAGAAACGTCGTGGGTCACTGAAGCTTTCTTT
cdr3_aa: CASSQETSWVTEAFF

d_call: TRBD2
j_call: TRBJ2-1
v_call: TRBV27
clone_size: NA
cdr3_nt: TGTGCCAGCAGTTTCCCGACTAGCGGGAGGGTGTCCTACAATGAGCAGTTCTTC
cdr3_aa: CASSFPTSGRVSYNEQFF

d_call: NA
j_call: TRBJ1-2
v_call: TRBV28
clone_size: many
cdr3_nt: TGTGCCAGCAGTTTATCCACCGGGAATGGCTACACCTTC
cdr3_aa: CASSLSTGNGYTF

d_call: NA
j_call: TRBJ2-2
v_call: TRBV11-2
clone_size: NA
cdr3_nt: TGTGCCAGCTCCCAGGGACAGAACACCGGGGAGCTGTTTTTT
cdr3_aa: CASSQGQNTGELFF

d_call: NA
j_call: TRBJ1-5
v_call: TRBV18
clone_size: NA
cdr3_nt: TGTGCCAGCTCACCAGCTAGGGCTCAGCCCCAGCATTTT
cdr3_aa: CASSPARAQPQHF

d_call: NA
j_call: TRBJ1-4
v_call: TRBV30
clone_size: NA
cdr3_nt: TGTGCCTGGAGTGCCGTGCAGGGAACTGAAAAACTGTTTTTT
cdr3_aa: CAWSAVQGTEKLFF

d_call: NA
j_call: TRBJ1-2
v_call: TRBV5-1
clone_size: few
cdr3_nt: TGCGCCAGCAGCTGGGGGAGAACCTCCTCCTATGGCTACACCTTC
cdr3_aa: CASSWGRTSSYGYTF

d_call: TRBD1
j_call: TRBJ1-2
v_call: TRBV6-5
clone_size: few
cdr3_nt: TGTGCCAGCAGTTACTCATTTGCTGGGGGGGACAGTGGCTACACCTTC
cdr3_aa: CASSYSFAGGDSGYTF

d_call: NA
j_call: TRBJ1-2
v_call: TRBV28
clone_size: once
cdr3_nt: TGTGCCAGCAGCCTCCATGGAAGCTACACCTTC
cdr3_aa: CASSLHGSYTF

d_call: NA
j_call: TRBJ2-3
v_call: TRBV11-2
clone_size: NA
cdr3_nt: TGTGCCAGCAGCGTCCAGATCGGGACTGACACAGATACGCAGTATTTT
cdr3_aa: CASSVQIGTDTDTQYF

d_call: NA
j_call: TRBJ2-7
v_call: TRBV7-9
clone_size: NA
cdr3_nt: TGTGCCAGCAGCTTAGGCGGGGGCAGGGTGAACGAGCAGTACTTC
cdr3_aa: CASSLGGGRVNEQYF

d_call: NA
j_call: TRBJ2-3
v_call: TRBV2
clone_size: NA
cdr3_nt: TGTGCCAGCAGTGTACGGAGGGGAGGAAGTTTCGGAGATACGCAGTATTTT
cdr3_aa: CASSVRRGGSFGDTQYF

d_call: TRBD1
j_call: TRBJ1-1
v_call: TRBV5-1
clone_size: NA
cdr3_nt: TGCGCCAGCAGCTGGGGGACAGGGGAGGGGACTGAAGCTTTCTTT
cdr3_aa: CASSWGTGEGTEAFF

d_call: NA
j_call: TRBJ1-1
v_call: TRBV18
clone_size: few
cdr3_nt: TGTGCCAGCTCACCTCTGGACGGGAACACTGAAGCTTTCTTT
cdr3_aa: CASSPLDGNTEAFF

d_call: TRBD1
j_call: TRBJ1-5
v_call: TRBV28
clone_size: NA
cdr3_nt: TGTGCCAGCAGCGTAACACAGGGGCGATTTTATAGCAATCAGCCCCAGCATTTT
cdr3_aa: CASSVTQGRFYSNQPQHF

d_call: TRBD1
j_call: TRBJ1-4
v_call: TRBV2
clone_size: NA
cdr3_nt: TGTGCCAGCAGTGGGGTAGACAGGGGAGGAAAACTGTTTTTT
cdr3_aa: CASSGVDRGGKLFF

d_call: TRBD1
j_call: TRBJ1-1
v_call: TRBV20-1
clone_size: NA
cdr3_nt: TGCAGTGCAACAGGGGTACCTGAAGCTTTCTTT
cdr3_aa: CSATGVPEAFF

d_call: NA
j_call: TRBJ1-1
v_call: TRBV5-4
clone_size: NA
cdr3_nt: TGTGCCAGCAGCCTCAACCGCGGTGAAGCTTTCTTT
cdr3_aa: CASSLNRGEAFF